This is a list of T cell receptor beta chains from one sample in a study of glioma-infiltrating T cells after dendritic cell vaccination. TCRdb keeps only in-frame clones here, not all; method: immunoSEQ multiplex PCR. The sample comprises tens of thousands of clones, about 79% of which are singletons, and 15% to 17% rests with the top ten. This specimen was blood, taken after dendritic cell vaccination. The origin of the receptors is a human donor with glioblastoma. Both conserved end residues are part of each CDR3. The order of the fields is clone size, J gene, D gene, V gene, CDR3 DNA, CDR3 protein. A D gene is named only where the DNA matches it firmly. Where a row states a size, it is once, few, many or the class of an expanded clone; other rows omit it.

NA TRBJ2-3 TRBD2 TRBV5-1 TGCGCCAGCAGCCAAGCGGGGGGAGGGGGCACAGATACGCAGTATTTT CASSQAGGGGTDTQYF
NA TRBJ1-1 TRBD1 TRBV6-1 TGTGCCAGCAGAGTCTACAGGGGGAGGGTAGCTGAAGCTTTCTTT CASRVYRGRVAEAFF
once TRBJ1-2 NA TRBV1 TGCACCAGCAGCCAAGAGCCTGACAGGGGGAGGGTGAATGGCTACACCTTC CTSSQEPDRGRVNGYTF
once TRBJ2-2 NA TRBV10-1 TGCGCCAGCACAAGCCTGGGGGGACCCCCCGGGGAGCTGTTTTTT CASTSLGGPPGELFF
NA TRBJ2-7 TRBD1 TRBV27 TGTGCCAGCAGGACCGGGACAGATTCCTACGAGCAGTACTTC CASRTGTDSYEQYF
NA TRBJ2-7 TRBD1 TRBV5-1 TGCGCCAGCAGCGTCGACAGGGCCCGTCCCTACGAGCAGTACTTC CASSVDRARPYEQYF
NA TRBJ1-1 NA TRBV12-5 TGTGCTAGTGGTTTGGCTTCGAACACTGAAGCTTTCTTT CASGLASNTEAFF
NA TRBJ2-5 TRBD1 TRBV7-2 TGTGCCAGCAGCTTAATGGGACAGCAAGAGACCCAGTACTTC CASSLMGQQETQYF
NA TRBJ2-7 NA TRBV5-5 TGTGCCAGCAGCTGGTCACAGGGTTACGAGCAGTACTTC CASSWSQGYEQYF
NA TRBJ2-5 TRBD1 TRBV5-4 TGTGCCAGCAGCTTGTTACAGGGGGAGACCCAGTACTTC CASSLLQGETQYF
NA TRBJ2-1 NA TRBV7-9 TGTGCCAGCAGCGGCAGACCCGGGACACCCTACAATGAGCAGTTCTTC CASSGRPGTPYNEQFF
once TRBJ1-3 NA TRBV5-4 TGTGCCAGCAGCTTGGGAGCCCCGGGAAACTGGGGAAACACCATATATTTT CASSLGAPGNWGNTIYF
NA TRBJ1-1 NA TRBV7-9 TGTGCCAGCAGCTTAGAAGAGATGAACACTGAAGCTTTCTTT CASSLEEMNTEAFF
NA TRBJ2-1 TRBD1 TRBV30 TGTGCCTGGAGTGCTGGGACAGGGAGGTACAATGAGCAGTTCTTC CAWSAGTGRYNEQFF
NA TRBJ2-7 NA TRBV5-1 TGCGCCAGCAGCTTGGGGGGCCACGAGCAGTACTTC CASSLGGHEQYF
NA TRBJ2-7 NA TRBV29-1 TGCAGCGTTGGTACAGGCGGCTACGAGCAGTACTTC CSVGTGGYEQYF
NA TRBJ1-2 TRBD1 TRBV5-1 TGCGCCAGCACGCTCGGAGGGGACAGGGGAAGGGATGGCTACACCTTC CASTLGGDRGRDGYTF
once TRBJ1-6 NA TRBV27 TGTGCCAGCCGAAGGGGCGGGGGTAGGTCCTATAATTCACCCCTCCACTTT CASRRGGGRSYNSPLHF
NA TRBJ2-6 TRBD1 TRBV19 TGTGCCAGTAGTATCGAGGGACAGGGGTCAGGGGCCAACGTCCTGACTTTC CASSIEGQGSGANVLTF
NA TRBJ1-5 NA TRBV6-1 TGTGCCAGCAGTGAAGGTACAGGGCGAGGTCAGCCCCAGCATTTT CASSEGTGRGQPQHF
NA TRBJ2-1 NA TRBV27 TGTGCCAGCAGTTCGTCCCTCTACAATGAGCAGTTCTTC CASSSSLYNEQFF
NA TRBJ1-1 NA TRBV15 TGTGCCACCAGCAGGGGGGCGATGGAGACAGTTCGGGCTTTCTTT CATSRGAMETVRAFF
NA TRBJ1-2 NA TRBV19 TGTGCCAGTAGTATAGTATCCAGGGGCTACACCTTC CASSIVSRGYTF
NA TRBJ2-7 TRBD1 TRBV2 TGTGCCACCACAGGGGTGGGGGACTACGAGCAGTACTTC CATTGVGDYEQYF
NA TRBJ2-7 NA TRBV7-3 TGTGCCAGCAGCCCTACTCCAGGGGACGAGCAGTACTTC CASSPTPGDEQYF
few TRBJ2-7 NA TRBV7-8 TGTGCCAGCAGCTTAAGGGCGGGCGAGCAGTACTTC CASSLRAGEQYF
NA TRBJ2-7 NA TRBV7-8 TGTGCCAGCAGCTTAGTGGCGCCCCCGGGCGAGCAGTACTTC CASSLVAPPGEQYF
NA TRBJ1-2 TRBD1 TRBV18 TGTGCCAGCTCACCCTCCGGGACAGGGCGCGGCTACACCTTC CASSPSGTGRGYTF